The clone carrying this T cell receptor beta chain was seen ten or more times. Antigen: not known. Trimming removed 7 bases at V and 4 bases at J, with 20 bases between. In germline, CDR1 is SQVTM, CDR2 ANQGSEA. The length of the CDR3 is 15 residues. These data belong to a study of neurological immune-mediated disorders. Study results and limitations: Private repertoires in all groups were suggested, as expanded clones shared no CDR3 amino acid sequences across subjects.

With 10-nucleotide random UMIs, 5'RACE was used to make the cDNA. A single run covered 15-18 subjects with over 180 million TCR-beta sequences. Via MiXCR, TCRdb re-called the 5' RACE reads, giving one row per CDR3 protein. Here the sample spans 65,000 to 90,000 distinct CDR3 sequences, around a tenth being singletons. The chain combines TRBV29-1 with TRBJ1-5; TRBD1 might be the D (6 bases). The sample taken for sequencing was PBMCs. This TCR was recovered from a man aged 35 to 55 in good health. This chain's CDR3 is CSALLPGVGNQPQHF. Written as DNA, the CDR3 is TGCAGCGCCCTTCTTCCAGGGGTTGGGAATCAGCCCCAGCATTTT.